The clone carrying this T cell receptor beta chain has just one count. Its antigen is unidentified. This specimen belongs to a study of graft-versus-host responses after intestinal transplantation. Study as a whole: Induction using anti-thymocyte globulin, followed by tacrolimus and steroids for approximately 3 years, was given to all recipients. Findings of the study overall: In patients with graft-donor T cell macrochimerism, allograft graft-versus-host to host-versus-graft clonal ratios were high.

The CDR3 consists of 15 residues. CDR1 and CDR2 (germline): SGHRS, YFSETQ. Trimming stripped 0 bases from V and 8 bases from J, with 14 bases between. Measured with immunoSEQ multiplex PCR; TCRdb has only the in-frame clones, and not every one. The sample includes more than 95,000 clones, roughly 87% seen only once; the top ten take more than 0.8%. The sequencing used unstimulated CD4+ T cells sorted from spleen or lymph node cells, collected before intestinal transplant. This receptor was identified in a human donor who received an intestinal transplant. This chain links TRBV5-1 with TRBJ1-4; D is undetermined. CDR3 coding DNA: TGCGCCAGCAGCTTGGGGTCTTTCGGGGTCGAAAAACTGTTTTTT. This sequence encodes CASSLGSFGVEKLFF.